The T cell receptor beta chain under discussion was sequenced for a study of response to subunit inactivated influenza vaccine (dated by TCRdb to the late 2010s). Regarding the complete study: The study used deep quantitative T cell receptor repertoire profiling to track responses to a trivalent subunit inactivated influenza vaccine.

With respect to this clonotype: Its antigen remains undetermined. No quality values exist for individual bases; no much larger clone is one base distant.

Receptors were amplified or captured by RT-PCR. The sequencer was an Illumina HiSeq 2500. TCRdb handled the public reads itself, with Q25 trimming in fastp and clone calling in MiXCR, and kept productive beta chains. Records with the same CDR3 protein are collapsed into one entry carrying the most frequent genes and DNA. The sample table holds 500,000 to 600,000 distinct CDR3 sequences, of which 11% to 15% were seen once. The ten top clones hold approximately 10% of the sample. The full study reports these points: According to the authors, only a limited number of new T cells may be recruited by each seasonal influenza vaccination.

At the junction V is shortened by 5 bases and J by 4 bases, with 10 bases in between. The CDR3 runs 13 amino acids, cysteine and phenylalanine included. The sequence is cut down to CDR3 DNA, 39 bases in frame from base 1. CDR1 SGHVS and CDR2 FQNEAQ were looked up in the germline V gene. The rearranged chain carries TRBV7-8 and TRBJ2-3; a confident D gene designation cannot be given. The TCR sequence derives from a man between 45 and 60 years old who received an inactivated influenza vaccine. Donor details come from another sample of the same person, matched by shared clones. This specimen was PBMCs from blood, taken less than 13 days after vaccination. This receptor has the CDR3 CASSPADADTQYF. In nucleotides, the sequence is TGTGCCAGCAGCCCGGCGGACGCAGATACGCAGTATTTT.